The clone carrying this TCR beta chain was recorded once. The data were taken from a study of blood T cell repertoires in COVID-19. Study in general: Spain, Italy and the United States supplied samples that represented acute and convalescent COVID-19.

Clinical histories supplied by participants themselves formed the basis of cohort assignment. Cohort 3 donors counted as recovered after two negative PCRs, clearance, or resolved symptoms. CDR1 SGHRS and CDR2 YFSETQ come from the germline V gene. Unmatched junction bases numbered 0, after V lost 1 base and J lost 3 bases. CDR3 length: 13 amino acids. Authors' processing steps: Amplification of reference gene primers was used by the study to estimate nucleated cell counts. TCRdb's table, derived via immunoSEQ multiplex PCR, lists solely in-frame clones and lacks some. D and trimming were read from the DNA, whereas the V and J calls and clone size are those reported in that table. The sample yields around 200,000 clones, 75% to 90% seen once.

The chain joins TRBV5-1 to TRBJ2-5, with 7 positions matching TRBD2. The sequence was collected from a middle-aged man who had recovered from COVID-19. The sample consisted of PBMCs or T cells enriched from blood (not recorded which). CDR3 nucleotides: TGCGCCAGCAGCTTGCTAGCGGAAGAGACCCAGTACTTC. Translation gives CASSLLAEETQYF.